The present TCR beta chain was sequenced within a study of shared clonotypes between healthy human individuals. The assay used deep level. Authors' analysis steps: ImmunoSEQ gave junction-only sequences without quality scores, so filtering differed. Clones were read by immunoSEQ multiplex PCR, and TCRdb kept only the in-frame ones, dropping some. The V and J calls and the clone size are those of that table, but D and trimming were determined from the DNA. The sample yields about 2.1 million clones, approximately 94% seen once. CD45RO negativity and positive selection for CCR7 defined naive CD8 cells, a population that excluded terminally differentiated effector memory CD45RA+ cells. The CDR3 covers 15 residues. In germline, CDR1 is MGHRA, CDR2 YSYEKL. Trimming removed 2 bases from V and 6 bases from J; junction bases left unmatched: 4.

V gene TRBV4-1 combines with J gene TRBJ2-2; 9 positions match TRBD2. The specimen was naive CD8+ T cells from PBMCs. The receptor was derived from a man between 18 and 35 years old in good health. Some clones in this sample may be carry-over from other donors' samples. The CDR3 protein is CASSQIAGVSGELFF. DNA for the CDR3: TGCGCCAGCAGCCAAATAGCGGGGGTCTCCGGGGAGCTGTTTTTT.